The rows below give T cell receptor beta chains drawn from one sample of a study of cytotoxic CD8 clonotypes in ibrutinib-treated CLL. Assay used: immunoSEQ multiplex PCR; TCRdb lists only in-frame clones, some missing. This sample has 150,000 or so clones, with 80% to 90% found just once. Sequences were derived from PBMCs, sampled after 24 months of ibrutinib treatment. The source is a human donor with chronic lymphocytic leukemia. The CDR3 runs from the conserved cysteine through the conserved F or W. The D gene is left open where the match is weak. The size field is filled for only some rows; it gives once, few, many or a size class.

cdr3_length: 18; d_call: .; clone_size: .; v_call: TRBV15; j_call: TRBJ1-5; cdr3_aa: CATTQEGTLGTGNQPQHF; cdr3_nt: TGTGCCACCACCCAAGAGGGGACCTTAGGGACGGGGAATCAGCCCCAGCATTTT
cdr3_length: 16; d_call: .; clone_size: .; v_call: TRBV5-1; j_call: TRBJ2-2; cdr3_aa: CASQKGEGANTGELFF; cdr3_nt: TGCGCCAGCCAAAAGGGGGAGGGAGCGAACACCGGGGAGCTGTTTTTT
cdr3_length: 14; d_call: TRBD1; clone_size: few; v_call: TRBV5-1; j_call: TRBJ1-1; cdr3_aa: CASSLQGPETEAFF; cdr3_nt: TGCGCCAGCAGCTTACAGGGGCCCGAAACTGAAGCTTTCTTT
cdr3_length: 13; d_call: .; clone_size: .; v_call: TRBV14; j_call: TRBJ1-1; cdr3_aa: CASAWTLNTEAFF; cdr3_nt: TGTGCCAGCGCGTGGACACTGAACACTGAAGCTTTCTTT
cdr3_length: 14; d_call: .; clone_size: .; v_call: TRBV6-1; j_call: TRBJ1-5; cdr3_aa: CASSEYSGYQPQHF; cdr3_nt: TGTGCCAGCAGTGAATACTCCGGCTATCAGCCCCAGCATTTT
cdr3_length: 14; d_call: .; clone_size: .; v_call: TRBV19; j_call: TRBJ2-6; cdr3_aa: CASSIRAGANVLTF; cdr3_nt: TGTGCCAGTAGTATACGGGCTGGGGCCAACGTCCTGACTTTC
cdr3_length: 13; d_call: .; clone_size: .; v_call: TRBV28; j_call: TRBJ2-1; cdr3_aa: CASSLGAYNEQFF; cdr3_nt: TGTGCCAGCAGTTTAGGAGCCTACAATGAGCAGTTCTTC
cdr3_length: 13; d_call: .; clone_size: .; v_call: TRBV27; j_call: TRBJ1-6; cdr3_aa: CASTYRVNSPLHF; cdr3_nt: TGTGCCAGCACGTACAGGGTAAATTCACCCCTCCACTTT
cdr3_length: 15; d_call: TRBD1; clone_size: .; v_call: TRBV7-2; j_call: TRBJ1-2; cdr3_aa: CASSLARDRIYGYTF; cdr3_nt: TGTGCCAGCAGCTTAGCTAGGGACAGGATCTATGGCTACACCTTC
cdr3_length: 18; d_call: .; clone_size: .; v_call: TRBV6-1; j_call: TRBJ2-4; cdr3_aa: CASSDGAGGSIAKNIQYF; cdr3_nt: TGTGCCAGCAGTGACGGGGCGGGCGGGTCGATAGCCAAAAACATTCAGTACTTC
cdr3_length: 14; d_call: TRBD1; clone_size: once; v_call: TRBV9; j_call: TRBJ1-2; cdr3_aa: CASFRGGQNYGYTF; cdr3_nt: TGTGCCAGCTTCCGGGGGGGACAGAACTATGGCTACACCTTC
cdr3_length: 13; d_call: .; clone_size: few; v_call: TRBV29-1; j_call: TRBJ1-2; cdr3_aa: CSVERLGGYGYTF; cdr3_nt: TGCAGCGTTGAGCGACTTGGGGGTTATGGCTACACCTTC
cdr3_length: 16; d_call: .; clone_size: .; v_call: TRBV4-2; j_call: TRBJ1-3; cdr3_aa: CASSQEGGRRGNTIYF; cdr3_nt: TGTGCCAGCAGCCAAGAAGGGGGGAGGAGGGGAAACACCATATATTTT
cdr3_length: 18; d_call: TRBD1; clone_size: .; v_call: TRBV5-1; j_call: TRBJ1-2; cdr3_aa: CASSVNPSGTGGFYGYTF; cdr3_nt: TGCGCCAGCAGCGTGAACCCCTCCGGGACAGGGGGCTTCTATGGCTACACCTTC
cdr3_length: 16; d_call: .; clone_size: .; v_call: TRBV5-1; j_call: TRBJ2-3; cdr3_aa: CASSLANLGTTDTQYF; cdr3_nt: TGCGCCAGCAGCTTGGCCAACCTCGGAACCACAGATACGCAGTATTTT
cdr3_length: 14; d_call: .; clone_size: .; v_call: TRBV5-1; j_call: TRBJ2-3; cdr3_aa: CASSYGTSTDTQYF; cdr3_nt: TGCGCCAGCAGCTACGGGACAAGCACAGATACGCAGTATTTT
cdr3_length: 13; d_call: .; clone_size: many; v_call: TRBV18; j_call: TRBJ1-2; cdr3_aa: CASSPQQDYGYTF; cdr3_nt: TGTGCCAGCTCACCACAACAGGACTATGGCTACACCTTC
cdr3_length: 11; d_call: .; clone_size: .; v_call: TRBV2; j_call: TRBJ2-1; cdr3_aa: CASSETRLQFF; cdr3_nt: TGTGCCAGCAGTGAAACCCGCCTCCAGTTCTTC
cdr3_length: 17; d_call: .; clone_size: once; v_call: TRBV5-4; j_call: TRBJ1-1; cdr3_aa: CASSLAGGNRWGAEAFF; cdr3_nt: TGTGCCAGCAGCTTGGCCGGTGGCAACCGATGGGGGGCTGAAGCTTTCTTT
cdr3_length: 13; d_call: .; clone_size: .; v_call: TRBV4-3; j_call: TRBJ2-7; cdr3_aa: CASSQGETYEQYF; cdr3_nt: TGCGCCAGCAGCCAAGGGGAGACCTACGAGCAGTACTTC
cdr3_length: 13; d_call: .; clone_size: .; v_call: TRBV21-1; j_call: TRBJ2-1; cdr3_aa: CASGRWHGNEQFF; cdr3_nt: TGTGCCAGCGGGAGATGGCATGGCAATGAGCAGTTCTTC
cdr3_length: 13; d_call: .; clone_size: .; v_call: TRBV5-5; j_call: TRBJ2-7; cdr3_aa: CASSLQVTYEQYF; cdr3_nt: TGTGCCAGCAGCTTACAGGTGACCTACGAGCAGTACTTC
cdr3_length: 13; d_call: .; clone_size: .; v_call: TRBV6-5; j_call: TRBJ2-5; cdr3_aa: CASSGTSKETQYF; cdr3_nt: TGTGCCAGCAGCGGGACTTCCAAAGAGACCCAGTACTTC
cdr3_length: 15; d_call: .; clone_size: .; v_call: TRBV4-2; j_call: TRBJ1-2; cdr3_aa: CASSQAEGGDYGYTF; cdr3_nt: TGTGCCAGCAGCCAGGCCGAGGGGGGGGATTATGGCTACACCTTC
cdr3_length: 18; d_call: TRBD1; clone_size: .; v_call: TRBV27; j_call: TRBJ1-5; cdr3_aa: CASSLGRPTGGGNQPQHF; cdr3_nt: TGTGCCAGCAGTTTAGGGAGACCGACAGGGGGAGGCAATCAGCCCCAGCATTTT
cdr3_length: 13; d_call: .; clone_size: .; v_call: TRBV30; j_call: TRBJ2-4; cdr3_aa: CAWTSLAKNIQYF; cdr3_nt: TGTGCCTGGACGAGTCTAGCCAAAAACATTCAGTACTTC
cdr3_length: 16; d_call: TRBD2; clone_size: .; v_call: TRBV7-6; j_call: TRBJ2-2; cdr3_aa: CASSTTSGAFTGELFF; cdr3_nt: TGTGCCAGCAGCACCACTAGCGGGGCATTCACCGGGGAGCTGTTTTTT
cdr3_length: 14; d_call: .; clone_size: .; v_call: TRBV9; j_call: TRBJ2-1; cdr3_aa: CASSEPPRGNEQFF; cdr3_nt: TGTGCCAGCAGCGAGCCCCCCCGGGGGAATGAGCAGTTCTTC
cdr3_length: 15; d_call: TRBD1; clone_size: .; v_call: TRBV5-1; j_call: TRBJ2-3; cdr3_aa: CASSRQGSESDTQYF; cdr3_nt: TGCGCCAGCAGCCGACAGGGATCCGAATCAGATACGCAGTATTTT